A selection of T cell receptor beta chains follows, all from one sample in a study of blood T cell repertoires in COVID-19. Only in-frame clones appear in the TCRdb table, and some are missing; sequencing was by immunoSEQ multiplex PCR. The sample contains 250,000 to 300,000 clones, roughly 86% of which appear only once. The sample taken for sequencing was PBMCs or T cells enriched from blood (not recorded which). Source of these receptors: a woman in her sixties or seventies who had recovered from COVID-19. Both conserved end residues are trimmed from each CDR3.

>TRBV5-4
ASSPGLAVENEQF
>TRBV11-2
ASSWEGNGVF
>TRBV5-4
ASSPRTSGSEQY
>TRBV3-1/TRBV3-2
ASSPTGDGHEQY
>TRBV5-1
ASGRDSYNEQF
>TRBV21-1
ASSYIVAGGTTDTQY
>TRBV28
ASSSQGREKLF
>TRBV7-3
ASSSGGGWDTQY
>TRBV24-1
ATSDSGQNHEQY
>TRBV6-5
ASGSQETQY
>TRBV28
ASREGLRSYNSPLH
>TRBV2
AILTGQGFYEQY
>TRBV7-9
ASSLVVGGTEAF
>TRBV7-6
ASSLNHRAASGANVLT
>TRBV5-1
ASSVQGEQY
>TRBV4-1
ASSQDWREGLGNEQF
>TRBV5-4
ASSPKDSGNTIY
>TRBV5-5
ASSLGTVPFPDGYT
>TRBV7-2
ASSPQGGGYGYT
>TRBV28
ASSNPRAGAYSYEQY
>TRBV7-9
ASSSGTGGRGGNQPQH
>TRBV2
ASRADRNFEAF
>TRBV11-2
ASSFGRDQDTQY
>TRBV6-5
ASSLADEYEQY
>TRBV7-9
ASSLGDRLDSPLH
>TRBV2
ASTSGEVQY
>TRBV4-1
ASSPGTENSPLH
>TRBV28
ASIGGSNQPQH
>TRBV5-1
ASSSEIRRDNEQF
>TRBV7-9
ASMRPGEQF
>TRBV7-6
ASSLGGTGNTEAF
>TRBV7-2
ASSPPNMNTEAF
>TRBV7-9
ASSLSGVSEKLF
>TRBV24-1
ATSDPNSGSSYNEQF
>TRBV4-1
ASRPGQGDSYEQY
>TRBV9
ASSVSSTGTGGDEQY
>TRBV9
ASSPDWGQGTNTEAF
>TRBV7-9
ASIPLSRTGGTGELF
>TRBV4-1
ASSQELAGGRRV
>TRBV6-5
ASSLTENYGYT
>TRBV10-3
AIKPGLAEETQY
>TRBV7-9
ASQLAGDIQY
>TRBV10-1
ASSAEGGGITDTQY
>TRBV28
ASSDQSGQGTETQY
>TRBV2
ASSDLGARSGNTIY
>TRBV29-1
SVVQGPYYEQY
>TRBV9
ASSVEGTPVYEQY
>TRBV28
ASSIPSQPQH
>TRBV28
ASSFGIQLGVQF
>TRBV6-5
ATGRQGQGAETQY
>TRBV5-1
ASSLGSGGPGEQF
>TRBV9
ASSPVGGSGNTIY
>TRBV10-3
AISESTRQETQY
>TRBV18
ASSPPSYGQLNNEQF
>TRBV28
ASSLADARNEQF
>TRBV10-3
AISELGGEGDTQY